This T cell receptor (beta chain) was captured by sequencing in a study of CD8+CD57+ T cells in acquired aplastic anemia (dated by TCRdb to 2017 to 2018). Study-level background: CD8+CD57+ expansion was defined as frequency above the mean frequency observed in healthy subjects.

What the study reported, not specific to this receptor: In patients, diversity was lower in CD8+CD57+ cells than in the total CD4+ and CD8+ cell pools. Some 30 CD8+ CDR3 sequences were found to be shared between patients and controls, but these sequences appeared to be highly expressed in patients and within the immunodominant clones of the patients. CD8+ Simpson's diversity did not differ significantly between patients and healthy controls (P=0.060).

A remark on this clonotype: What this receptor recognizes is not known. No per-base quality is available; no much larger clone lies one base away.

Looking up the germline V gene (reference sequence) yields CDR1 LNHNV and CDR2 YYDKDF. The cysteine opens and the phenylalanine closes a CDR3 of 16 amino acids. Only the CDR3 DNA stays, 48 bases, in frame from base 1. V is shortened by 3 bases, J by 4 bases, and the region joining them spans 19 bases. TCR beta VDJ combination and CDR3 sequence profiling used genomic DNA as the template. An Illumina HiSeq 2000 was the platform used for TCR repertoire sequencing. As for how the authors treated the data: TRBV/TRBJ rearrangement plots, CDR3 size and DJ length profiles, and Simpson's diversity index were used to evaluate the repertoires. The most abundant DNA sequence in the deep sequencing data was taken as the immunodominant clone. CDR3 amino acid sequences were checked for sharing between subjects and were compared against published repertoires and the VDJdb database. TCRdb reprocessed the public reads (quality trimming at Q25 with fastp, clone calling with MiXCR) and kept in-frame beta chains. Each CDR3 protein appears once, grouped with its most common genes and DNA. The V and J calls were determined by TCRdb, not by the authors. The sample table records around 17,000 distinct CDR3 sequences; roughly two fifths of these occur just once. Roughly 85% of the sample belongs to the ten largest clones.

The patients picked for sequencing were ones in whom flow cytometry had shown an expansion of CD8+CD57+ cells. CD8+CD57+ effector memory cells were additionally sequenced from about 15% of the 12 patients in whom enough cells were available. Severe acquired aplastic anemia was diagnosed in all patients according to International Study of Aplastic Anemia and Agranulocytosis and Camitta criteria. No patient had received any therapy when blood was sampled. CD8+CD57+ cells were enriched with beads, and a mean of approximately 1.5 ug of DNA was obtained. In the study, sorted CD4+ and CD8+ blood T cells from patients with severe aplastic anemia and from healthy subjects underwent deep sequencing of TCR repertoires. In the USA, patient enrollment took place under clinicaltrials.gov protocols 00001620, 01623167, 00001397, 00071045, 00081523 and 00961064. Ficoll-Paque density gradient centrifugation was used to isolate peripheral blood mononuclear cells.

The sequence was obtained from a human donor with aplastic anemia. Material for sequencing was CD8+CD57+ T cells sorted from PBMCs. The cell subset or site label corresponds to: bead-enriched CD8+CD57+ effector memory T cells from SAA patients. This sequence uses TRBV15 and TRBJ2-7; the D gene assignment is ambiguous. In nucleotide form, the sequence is TGTGCCACCAGCAGCTTGGGTCAGCAACTCTTTTACGAGCAGTACTTC. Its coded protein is CATSSLGQQLFYEQYF.